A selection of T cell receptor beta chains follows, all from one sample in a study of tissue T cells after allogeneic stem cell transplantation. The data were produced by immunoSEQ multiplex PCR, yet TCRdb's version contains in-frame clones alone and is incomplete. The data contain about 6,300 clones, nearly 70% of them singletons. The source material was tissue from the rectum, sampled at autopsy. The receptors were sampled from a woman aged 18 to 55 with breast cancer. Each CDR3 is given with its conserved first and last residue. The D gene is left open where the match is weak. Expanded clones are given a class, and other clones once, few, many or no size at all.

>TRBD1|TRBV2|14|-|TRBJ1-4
CASIVAGGSEKLFF
TGTGCCAGCATCGTCGCAGGGGGAAGTGAAAAACTGTTTTTT
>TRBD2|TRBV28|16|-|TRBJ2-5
CASSSLPGGARETQYF
TGTGCCAGCAGTTCTCTTCCCGGGGGGGCGCGAGAGACCCAGTACTTC
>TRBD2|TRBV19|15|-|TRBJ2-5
CASRRVAGGAETQYF
TGTGCCAGTAGAAGAGTAGCGGGAGGAGCAGAGACCCAGTACTTC
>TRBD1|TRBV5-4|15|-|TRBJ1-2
CASSRGVQGEDGYTF
TGTGCCAGCAGCCGAGGAGTGCAGGGGGAAGATGGCTACACCTTC
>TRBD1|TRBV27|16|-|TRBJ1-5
CASSPMDRGPNQPQHF
TGTGCCAGCAGTCCAATGGACAGGGGGCCGAATCAGCCCCAGCATTTT
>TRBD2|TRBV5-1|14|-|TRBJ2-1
CASSDASGSDEQFF
TGCGCCAGCAGCGATGCTAGCGGGAGCGATGAGCAGTTCTTC
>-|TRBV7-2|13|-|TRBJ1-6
CASSLVYNSPLHF
TGTGCCAGCAGCTTAGTCTATAATTCACCCCTCCACTTT
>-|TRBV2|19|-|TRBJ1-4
CASSEVGGKIIATNEKLFF
TGTGCCAGCAGTGAGGTTGGGGGAAAAATAATTGCAACTAATGAAAAACTGTTTTTT
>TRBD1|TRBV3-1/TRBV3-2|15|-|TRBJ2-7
CASSQDTGDKHEQYF
TGTGCCAGCAGCCAAGATACAGGGGATAAGCACGAGCAGTACTTC
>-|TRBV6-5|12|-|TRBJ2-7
CASSPSAREQYF
TGTGCCAGCAGCCCGTCGGCTAGGGAGCAGTACTTC
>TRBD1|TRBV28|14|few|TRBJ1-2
CASSFSDRVSGYTF
TGTGCCAGCAGTTTCTCCGACAGGGTATCTGGCTACACCTTC
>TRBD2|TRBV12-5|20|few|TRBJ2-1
CASATEGTSGRTVRGNEQFF
TGTGCTAGTGCCACCGAGGGGACTAGCGGGAGGACAGTTAGAGGGAATGAGCAGTTCTTC
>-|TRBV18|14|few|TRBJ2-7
CASSPGAGVYEQYF
TGTGCCAGCTCACCAGGGGCGGGTGTCTACGAGCAGTACTTC
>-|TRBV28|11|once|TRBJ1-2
CASSEGYGYTF
TGTGCCAGCAGTGAGGGGTATGGCTACACCTTC
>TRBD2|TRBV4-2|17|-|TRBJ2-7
CASRTSHSGGDSYEQYF
TGTGCCAGCAGAACCTCGCATTCTGGGGGGGATTCCTACGAGCAGTACTTC
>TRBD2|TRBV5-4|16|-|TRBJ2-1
CASRRTSGSPRNEQFF
TGTGCCAGCAGGAGGACTAGCGGGAGCCCCCGGAATGAGCAGTTCTTC
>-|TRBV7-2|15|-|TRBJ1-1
CASSLVEQMNTEAFF
TGTGCCAGCAGCTTAGTGGAACAAATGAACACTGAAGCTTTCTTT
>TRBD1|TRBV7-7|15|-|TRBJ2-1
CASSPDRGQYNEQFF
TGTGCTAGCAGTCCAGACAGGGGGCAATACAATGAGCAGTTCTTC
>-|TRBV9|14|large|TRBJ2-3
CASSSTGSHDTQYF
TGTGCCAGCAGCTCCACAGGGAGTCATGATACGCAGTATTTT
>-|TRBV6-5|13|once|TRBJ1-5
CASSYEGDLPQHF
TGTGCCAGCAGTTACGAGGGCGATCTGCCCCAGCATTTT
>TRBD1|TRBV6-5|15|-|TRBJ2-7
CASSYRDRDAYEQYF
TGTGCCAGCAGTTACCGGGACAGGGACGCCTACGAGCAGTACTTC
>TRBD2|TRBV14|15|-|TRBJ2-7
CASKGLAGDTYEQYF
TGTGCCAGCAAGGGACTAGCGGGGGATACCTACGAGCAGTACTTC
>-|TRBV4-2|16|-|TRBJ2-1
CASSQMGRSSYNEQFF
TGTGCCAGCAGCCAAATGGGGCGGAGCTCCTACAATGAGCAGTTCTTC
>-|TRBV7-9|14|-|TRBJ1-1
CASSLDDPGSEAFF
TGTGCCAGCAGCTTAGATGACCCGGGCAGTGAAGCTTTCTTT
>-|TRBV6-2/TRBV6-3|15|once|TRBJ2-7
CASSRASTAIYEQYF
TGTGCCAGCAGTCGCGCCTCGACTGCAATCTACGAGCAGTACTTC
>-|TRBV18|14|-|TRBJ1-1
CASSPSGSGTEAFF
TGTGCCAGCTCACCGTCAGGGTCGGGCACTGAAGCTTTCTTT
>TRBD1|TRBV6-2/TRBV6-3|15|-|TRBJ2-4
CASSYSGTGDHIQYF
TGTGCCAGCAGTTACTCCGGGACAGGGGACCACATTCAGTACTTC
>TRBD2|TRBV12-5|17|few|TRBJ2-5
CASGTRTSGSLQETQYF
TGTGCTAGTGGTACCCGGACTAGCGGGAGCTTACAAGAGACCCAGTACTTC
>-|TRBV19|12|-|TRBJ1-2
CASSIRSYGYTF
TGTGCCAGTAGTATAAGGTCATATGGCTACACCTTC
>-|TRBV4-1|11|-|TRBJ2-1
CASSTYNEQFF
TGCGCCAGCAGCACTTACAATGAGCAGTTCTTC
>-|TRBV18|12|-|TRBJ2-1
CASSPPSDEQFF
TGTGCCAGCTCACCACCGAGCGATGAGCAGTTCTTC
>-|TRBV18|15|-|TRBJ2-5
CASSPGGTGQETQYF
TGTGCCAGCTCACCAGGCGGAACAGGACAAGAGACCCAGTACTTC
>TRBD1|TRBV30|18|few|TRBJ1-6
CAWSHRPQRQGYNSPLHF
TGTGCCTGGAGTCACCGACCCCAAAGACAGGGATATAATTCACCCCTCCACTTT
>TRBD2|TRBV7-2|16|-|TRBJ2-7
CASSLGRVAGIYEQYF
TGTGCCAGCAGCTTAGGAAGGGTAGCGGGGATATACGAGCAGTACTTC
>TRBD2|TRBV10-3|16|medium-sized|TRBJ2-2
CAISSTSGSPTGELFF
TGTGCCATCAGCTCGACTAGCGGGAGTCCTACCGGGGAGCTGTTTTTT
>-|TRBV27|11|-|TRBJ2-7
CASPFPGEQYF
TGTGCCAGCCCTTTCCCGGGCGAGCAGTACTTC
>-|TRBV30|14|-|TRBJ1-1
CAWSYQGSATEAFF
TGTGCCTGGAGTTATCAGGGGTCAGCCACTGAAGCTTTCTTT
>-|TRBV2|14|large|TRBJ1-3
CASLMNPSGNTIYF
TGTGCCAGTCTCATGAACCCCTCTGGAAACACCATATATTTT
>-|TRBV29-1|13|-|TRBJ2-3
CSVRAGRTDTQYF
TGCAGCGTCCGGGCAGGGAGAACAGATACGCAGTATTTT
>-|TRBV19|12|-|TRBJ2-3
CASRQSTDTQYF
TGTGCCAGTCGACAGAGCACAGATACGCAGTATTTT